This T cell receptor beta chain is from a study of human T cells and chemical hapten exposure. In the study overall: All through the roughly 24-week study, the scalp of each patient received diphenylcyclopropenone doses weekly.

This CDR3 contains 14 residues. Trimming stripped 8 bases from V and 4 bases from J, with 15 bases between. Looked up from germline, CDR1 is MNHEY and CDR2 is SMNVEV (reference sequence). Stated time point: pre-sensitization, week 0. Described treatment: therapeutic diphenylcyclopropenone sensitization with weekly scalp DPC. TCRdb ran MiXCR on the RACE reads and lists one entry per CDR3 protein. The sample shows around 180,000 distinct CDR3 sequences, around 30% of them seen only once. The clonotype was recovered from a woman aged 30 to 39 with alopecia areata. Some clones in this sample may be carry-over from other donors' samples. This chain uses TRBV27 with TRBJ1-3, with a possible D match to TRBD1 (6 bases). Specimen: whole blood, collected in connection with sensitization to the hapten diphenylcyclopropenone (DPC). The CDR3, as DNA: TGTGCCAGCTCTAACAGGGCGGAAGGAAACACCATATATTTT. This encodes CASSNRAEGNTIYF.